The 25 T cell receptor beta chains in this list originate from one sample, sequenced in a study of OX40 agonist ivuxolimab in advanced cancers. Here immunoSEQ multiplex PCR was the method, and the copy in TCRdb shows in-frame clones only, minus some. Among some 8,000 clones listed, 90% were seen once. Sequenced here: CD4+ or CD8+ T cells sorted from blood, sampled in a trial of the OX40 agonist ivuxolimab. Source of these receptors: an adult with an advanced solid tumor such as melanoma, head and neck, liver or kidney cancer.

This chain joins TRBV5-1 and TRBJ1-3; a weak D match, TRBD1 (6 bases). The germline V and J ends were trimmed by 0 bases and 2 bases, with 9 bases remaining between them. Germline CDR1 is SGHRS and CDR2 is YFSETQ. CDR3 length equals 15 residues. The CDR3 region is CASSLEGGTGNTIYF. CDR3 coding DNA: TGCGCCAGCAGCTTGGAAGGGGGTACTGGAAACACCATATATTTT. Full variable domain (remainder filled in from reference TRBV5-1 and TRBJ1-3): KAGVTQTPRYLIKTRGQQVTLSCSPISGHRSVSWYQQTPGQGLQFLFEYFSETQRNKGNFPGRFSGRQFSNSRSEMNVSTLELGDSALYLCASSLEGGTGNTIYFGEGSWLTVV.

The rearrangement uses TRBV9 and TRBJ1-1, with TRBD1 matching over 7 bases. J gave up 7 bases and V 2 bases, and 5 bases lay outside the gene matches. The CDR3 totals 13 residues. Germline assignment: CDR1 SGDLS and CDR2 YYNGEE. CDR3: CASSVDREGEAFF. Here the CDR3 DNA reads TGTGCCAGCAGCGTCGACAGGGAGGGTGAAGCTTTCTTT.

The rearrangement links TRBV30 to TRBJ1-4; D is unresolved. Germline CDR1 is GTSNPN and CDR2 is SVGIG (reference sequence). V dropped 2 bases and J dropped 0 bases, with 4 bases sitting between them. There are 13 residues in the CDR3. The DNA of the CDR3 is TGTGCCTGGAGTACGTCAACTAATGAAAAACTGTTTTTT. Its translation: CAWSTSTNEKLFF.

The rearrangement joins TRBV6-5 to TRBJ2-5; D may be TRBD1 (5 bases). The last part of the DNA fits TRBJ2-7 better; the J call may be wrong. CDR1 MNHEY and CDR2 SVGAGI come from the germline V gene. This CDR3 region has 15 residues. The CDR3 DNA reads as TGTGCCAGCAGTTACTCACGACAGTTTGGCTACGAGCAGTACTTC. Translation gives CASSYSRQFGYEQYF.

The CDR3 coding sequence is TGTGCCTGGAGCCCGGGACAGGGTTCCCAGCATTTT. Translated, it gives CAWSPGQGSQHF. The J gene is TRBJ1-5, the V gene TRBV30, with 9 bases identical to TRBD1. V was clipped by 3 bases and J by 11 bases; unmatched bases: 5. The CDR3 runs to 12 residues. The germline CDR1 and CDR2 sequences are GTSNPN and SVGIG (reference sequence). The full variable domain, its missing parts supplied by reference TRBV30 and TRBJ1-5, is SQTIHQWPATLVQPVGSPLSLECTVEGTSNPNLYWYRQAAGRGLQLLFYSVGIGQISSEVPQNLSASRPQDRQFILSSKKLLLSDSGFYLCAWSPGQGSQHFGDGTRLSIL.

The DNA of the CDR3 is TGTGCCAGCAGCGTAGGAGCTAGCGGGGACCAAGAGACCCAGTACTTC. Translating gives CASSVGASGDQETQYF. The V and J genes are TRBV9 and TRBJ2-5; 9 bases map to TRBD2. CDR3 length: 16 residues. Germline CDR1 and CDR2: SGDLS and YYNGEE. V shed 0 bases, J shed 0 bases, and the junction held 3 bases outside the gene matches.

The chain uses TRBV19 and TRBJ2-1, with TRBD2 as a possible D gene (5 bases). V lost 1 base to trimming and J lost 9 bases, with 13 bases between them. This CDR3 is built from 14 residues. Germline values: CDR1 LNHDA, CDR2 SQIVND (reference sequence). This CDR3 reads CASSIGTAFGEQFF. The CDR3 DNA reads TGTGCCAGTAGTATAGGGACTGCGTTTGGTGAGCAGTTCTTC.

This sequence joins TRBV29-1 and TRBJ2-1; D is perhaps TRBD1 (6 bases). Germline CDR1 SQVTM, CDR2 ANQGSEA. This CDR3 comprises 11 residues. Trimming stripped 6 bases from V and 8 bases from J, with 11 bases between. DNA for the CDR3: TGCAGCGTGAAACAGGGCTATGAGCAGTTCTTC. Translation gives CSVKQGYEQFF.

The gene calls are TRBV18 and TRBJ1-2; D perhaps matches TRBD1 (6 bases). The CDR3 runs 13 residues. Trimming took off 4 bases at V and 6 bases at J, with 12 bases between the two ends. Germline V gene sequence: CDR1 KGHSH, CDR2 LQKENI. In DNA form, the CDR3 reads TGTGCCAGCTCACAAACAGGGAGGGATGGCTACACCTTC. Translation gives CASSQTGRDGYTF. Complete variable domain (other parts from reference TRBV18 and TRBJ1-2): NAGVMQNPRHLVRRRGQEARLRCSPMKGHSHVYWYRQLPEEGLKFMVYLQKENIIDESGMPKERFSAEFPKEGPSILRIQQVVRGDSAAYFCASSQTGRDGYTFGSGTRLTVV.

The chain uses TRBV2 and TRBJ2-7; the D gene could be TRBD1 or TRBD2 (5 bases each). The V end was cut by 6 bases, the J end by 7 bases, with 19 bases between. The V gene's germline CDR1 is SNHLY and CDR2 FYNNEI. This CDR3 contains 14 residues. The CDR3 here is CASSQRDGDGEQYF. The CDR3 DNA sequence: TGTGCCAGCAGCCAAAGGGACGGTGATGGTGAGCAGTACTTC.

The V call is TRBV30, the J call TRBJ1-2, with D uncertain. Germline-derived CDR1 and CDR2 are GTSNPN and SVGIG (reference sequence). CDR3 length equals 19 residues. The germline V and J ends were trimmed by 0 bases and 0 bases, with 23 bases remaining between them. DNA of the CDR3: TGTGCCTGGAGTGTAGAAAGCGGTAGGCCAGACCAGGCTAACTATGGCTACACCTTC. Translating it yields CAWSVESGRPDQANYGYTF. Variable domain in full (rest from reference TRBV30 and TRBJ1-2): SQTIHQWPATLVQPVGSPLSLECTVEGTSNPNLYWYRQAAGRGLQLLFYSVGIGQISSEVPQNLSASRPQDRQFILSSKKLLLSDSGFYLCAWSVESGRPDQANYGYTFGSGTRLTVV.

This rearrangement joins TRBV21-1 to TRBJ2-5; the listed D gene, TRBD2, was not tested against the DNA. TRBV21-1 is listed as a pseudogene. The CDR3 is made up of 16 amino acids. CDR3 amino acids: CASSKGWASGKKEQYF. The CDR3 bases are TGTGCCAGCAGCAAAGGGTGGGCTAGCGGGAAGAAGGAGCAGTACTTC.

This chain joins TRBV7-7 and TRBJ2-3; D is undetermined. There are 14 residues in the CDR3. Trimming removed 1 base at V and 6 bases at J, with 11 bases between. CDR1 is SSHAT and CDR2 is FNYEAQ in the germline V gene (reference sequence). This chain's CDR3 is CASSLGLPTDTQYF. The CDR3 DNA reads TGTGCCAGCAGCTTAGGTCTCCCTACCGATACGCAGTATTTT. The whole variable domain, remainder taken from reference TRBV7-7 and TRBJ2-3, is GAGVSQSPRYKVTKRGQDVTLRCDPISSHATLYWYQQALGQGPEFLTYFNYEAQPDKSGLPSDRFSAERPEGSISTLTIQRTEQRDSAMYRCASSLGLPTDTQYFGPGTRLTVL.

V gene TRBV5-1 combines with J gene TRBJ1-1; D possibly corresponds to TRBD1 (6 bases). The CDR3 is 11 residues long. Per germline, CDR1 SGHRS and CDR2 YFSETQ. V lost 7 bases and J lost 8, with 12 bases in between. This chain's CDR3 is CASGRQGEAFF. CDR3 nucleotide sequence: TGCGCCAGCGGAAGGCAGGGGGAAGCTTTCTTT.

The chain employs TRBV29-1 and TRBJ1-1; possibly TRBD1 for D (5 bases). This CDR3 is 12 amino acids long. Trimming shortened V by 8 bases and J by 10 bases, and 20 bases separated the two germline ends. The germline V gene encodes CDR1 SQVTM and CDR2 ANQGSEA. CDR3 sequence reads: CSPTRRMRGAFF. The CDR3 DNA follows: TGCAGCCCCACACGGAGGATGAGGGGAGCTTTCTTT.

V usage is TRBV6-5 and J usage is TRBJ1-5, with 7 bases that match TRBD1. V lost 5 bases, J lost 4 bases, and 2 bases stayed unmatched. Germline CDR1 and CDR2: MNHEY and SVGAGI. The CDR3 contains 13 residues. CDR3 sequence (DNA): TGTGCCAGCAGTCGGGACAGAAATCAGCCCCAGCATTTT. Translating gives CASSRDRNQPQHF.

The V call is TRBV9, the J call TRBJ1-2; D unclear. The germline V gene has CDR1 SGDLS and CDR2 YYNGEE. This CDR3 has 15 amino acids. Trimming left V 7 bases short and J 4 bases short, with 20 bases between. The CDR3 sequence is CASAAQAINPYGYTF. The CDR3 nucleotides are TGTGCCAGCGCGGCTCAGGCGATTAACCCCTATGGCTACACCTTC.

The chain uses TRBV6-5 and TRBJ2-7; 10 bases align to TRBD1. Germline trimming cut 6 bases from V and 4 bases from J; bases unmatched to any gene: 9. The CDR3 runs to 15 residues. CDR1 is MNHEY, CDR2 SVGAGI, per germline. The DNA of the CDR3 is TGTGCCAGCAGGTATGGGACAGGGGCATTTTACGAGCAGTACTTC. It is translated as CASRYGTGAFYEQYF.

The CDR3 region is CASSPLGSQETQYF. The CDR3 DNA is TGTGCCAGCAGTCCCTTGGGCTCGCAAGAGACCCAGTACTTC. The V call is TRBV6-5, the J call TRBJ2-5, with D unclear. With 5 bases removed from V and 2 bases from J, the gap between germline ends came to 12 bases. In germline, CDR1 is MNHEY, CDR2 SVGAGI. The CDR3 loop spans 14 amino acids.

The chain joins TRBV5-6 to TRBJ2-1; tentatively, D is TRBD1 (6 bases). Per germline, CDR1 SGHDT and CDR2 YYEEEE. CDR3 length: 15 amino acids. Trimming removed 3 bases from V and 8 bases from J, with 18 bases in between. The CDR3 loop reads CASSYYIRGGDEQFF. For the CDR3, the DNA is TGTGCCAGCAGCTACTACATCAGGGGTGGGGATGAGCAGTTCTTC.

The gene calls are TRBV9 and TRBJ1-5; D remains ambiguous. V lost 1 base to trimming and J lost 4 bases, with 6 bases between them. Germline V lookup: CDR1 SGDLS, CDR2 YYNGEE. This CDR3 has 13 amino acids. This CDR3 is CASSVNGNQPQHF. Here the CDR3 DNA reads TGTGCCAGCAGCGTAAACGGGAATCAGCCCCAGCATTTT.

This CDR3 reads CASSASSGYNEQFF. The CDR3 DNA sequence: TGTGCCAGCAGTGCGTCTAGCGGGTACAATGAGCAGTTCTTC. This chain connects TRBV6-1 to TRBJ2-1; 8 positions match TRBD2. This CDR3 has 14 amino acids. Germline CDR1 is MNHNS and CDR2 is SASEGT. V was clipped by 4 bases and J by 4 bases; unmatched bases: 3.

The chain carries TRBV7-2 and TRBJ2-1; 10 bases align to TRBD2. The trim removed 5 bases at V and 7 bases at J, leaving 14 bases unmatched. The CDR3 spans 17 residues. Germline-derived CDR1 and CDR2 are SGHTA and FQGNSA. CDR3 sequence: CASSPFAIAGGRNEQFF. In DNA, the CDR3 is TGTGCCAGCAGCCCCTTCGCGATAGCGGGAGGCAGGAATGAGCAGTTCTTC. The entire variable domain, with the rest obtained from reference TRBV7-2 and TRBJ2-1, is as follows: GAGVSQSPSNKVTEKGKDVELRCDPISGHTALYWYRQSLGQGLEFLIYFQGNSAPDKSGLPSDRFSAERTGGSVSTLTIQRTQQEDSAVYLCASSPFAIAGGRNEQFFGPGTRLTVL.

The gene calls are TRBV18 and TRBJ2-2; TRBD2 is a possible D gene (6 bases). The CDR3 runs to 12 residues. The V gene lost 10 bases and the J gene lost 7 bases, with 13 bases spanning the gap. Germline CDR1 reads KGHSH; CDR2 reads LQKENI. CDR3 in DNA: TGTGCCACCGGACTACCTGACGGGGAGCTGTTTTTT. Residues: CATGLPDGELFF.

The chain couples TRBV5-1 to TRBJ2-3; 8 bases fit TRBD2. CDR1 is SGHRS and CDR2 is YFSETQ in the germline V gene. V lost 3 bases and J lost 4; bases outside the gene matches: 13. This CDR3 region has 17 residues. CDR3 DNA sequence: TGCGCCAGCAGCTCAAACCCAGGACTAGCCGAAGCAGATACGCAGTATTTT. Translating it yields CASSSNPGLAEADTQYF.